These 5 T cell receptor beta chains came from one sample sequenced in a study of T-cell reconstitution after alpha-beta-depleted transplantation in children. It was with unique molecular identifiers that the TCRbeta library was prepared. From the PCR reads, TCRdb called clonotypes with MiXCR, one entry per CDR3 protein. Of more than 200,000 distinct CDR3 sequences listed, about 8.2% are singletons. The source was PBMCs, mostly from graft donor cells, collected 360 days after TCRalphabeta/CD19-depleted stem cell transplant. These receptors all stem from a male patient between 2 and 15 years old who had a stem cell transplant for acute myeloid leukemia, so the T cells may come from the graft donor.

The chain's CDR3 is CASSTGGLAGDEQFF. DNA for the CDR3: TGTGCCAGCAGTACTGGGGGACTAGCGGGAGATGAGCAGTTCTTC. J is TRBJ2-1 and V is TRBV6-2 or TRBV6-3, with 14 nucleotides matching TRBD2. Losses at the gene ends were 5 bases for V and 8 bases for J; bases not matched to a gene: 5. Germline assignment: CDR1 MNHEY and CDR2 SVGEGT. The CDR3 is 15 amino acids.

This clonotype was detected many times. The J gene is TRBJ2-2, the V gene TRBV20-1, with D possibly matching TRBD2 (5 bases). Germline V lookup: CDR1 DFQATT, CDR2 SNEGSKA (reference sequence). Trimming pared 2 bases from V and 4 bases from J, leaving 8 bases between. The CDR3 spans 13 residues. The CDR3 is CSARSLATGELFF. The CDR3 DNA reads TGCAGTGCTAGATCGCTAGCCACCGGGGAGCTGTTTTTT.

The gene calls are TRBV20-1 and TRBJ1-5; D remains unclear. The germline CDR1 and CDR2 sequences are DFQATT and SNEGSKA (reference sequence). Trimming removed 5 bases from V and 0 bases from J, with 11 bases in between. The CDR3 runs to 14 residues. CDR3 amino acids: CSARTSYSNQPQHF. For the CDR3, the DNA is TGCAGTGCTCGGACTAGCTATAGCAATCAGCCCCAGCATTTT.

This clonotype was picked up a small number of times. V and J are TRBV20-1 and TRBJ2-3, with 10 nucleotides matching TRBD2. Trimming removed 7 bases from V and 5 bases from J; junction bases left unmatched: 6. This CDR3 has 13 amino acids. CDR1 and CDR2 from the germline V gene are DFQATT and SNEGSKA (reference sequence). This chain's CDR3 is CSVSGRLIDTQYF. The CDR3 DNA sequence: TGCAGTGTTAGCGGGAGGTTGATAGATACGCAGTATTTT.

J is TRBJ1-2 and V is TRBV5-1; D call uncertain. Trimming cost V 1 base and J 9 bases, with 10 bases left between them. CDR1 is SGHRS, CDR2 YFSETQ, per germline. The CDR3 has 12 residues. CDR3 residues: CASSLYRERYTF. The DNA of the CDR3 is TGCGCCAGCAGCTTGTATCGGGAACGCTACACCTTC.